The 2 T cell receptor beta chains listed next were all sequenced from one sample in a study of response to subunit inactivated influenza vaccine. TCRdb re-derived calls from the RT-PCR reads in MiXCR, one entry per CDR3 protein. The data show 700,000 to 800,000 distinct CDR3 sequences, about a fifth seen once. The specimen comprised PBMCs from blood, sampled around 5 days after vaccination. The receptors come from a man aged 50 to 59 who received an inactivated influenza vaccine.

This clonotype was detected a few times. V is TRBV12-3 or TRBV12-4 and J is TRBJ1-6; the D is unclear. The V end was cut by 4 bases, the J end by 10 bases, with 11 bases between. The CDR3 length is 13 residues. CDR3 amino acids: CASSSQDSSPLHF. The CDR3 nucleotides are TGTGCCAGCAGTTCTCAAGATTCCTCACCCCTCCACTTT.

This chain joins TRBV6-5 and TRBJ1-4, with D unclear. This CDR3 region has 15 residues. Germline V gene sequence: CDR1 MNHEY, CDR2 SVGAGI. V lost 0 bases and J lost 8, with 13 bases in between. CDR3 DNA sequence: TGTGCCAGCAGTTACTCACTGCTGGAGAAAGAAAAACTGTTTTTT. It translates to CASSYSLLEKEKLFF.